This T cell receptor beta chain was sequenced in a study of T cells expressing NK-cell markers. The overall study: Researchers got TCR beta repertoires out of sorted CD3+CD56+NKG2C+, CD3+CD56+NKG2C- and CD3+CD56-NKG2C+ T cells. One of the eight sequenced donors was seronegative, whereas the other seven were HCMV-seropositive.

Study results and caveats: Four of the donors also had these clonotypes leading their CD3+CD56-NKG2C+ fraction.

TCR beta cDNA was made by 5'RACE template switching with UMIs. TCRdb re-called the 5' RACE reads and gives one entry per CDR3 protein, without DNA. In all, the sample yields 500,000 to 700,000 distinct CDR3 sequences. About this clonotype itself: Its antigen is not known.

Per germline, CDR1 SGHDT and CDR2 YYEEEE. The CDR3 loop spans 12 amino acids. Material: blood T cells: a sorted CD56 or NKG2C T cell subset, CD4+ or CD8+ T cells, or bulk PBMC T cells (not recorded which). This receptor was identified in a man aged 18 to 30 in good health. This chain joins TRBV5-6 and TRBJ1-4; the D call from TCRdb, TRBD1, cannot be confirmed without DNA. The CDR3 region is CASAYKGEKLFF. The entire variable domain, with the rest obtained from reference TRBV5-6 and TRBJ1-4, is as follows: DAGVTQSPTHLIKTRGQQVTLRCSPKSGHDTVSWYQQALGQGPQFIFQYYEEEERQRGNFPDRFSGHQFPNYSSELNVNALLLGDSALYLCASAYKGEKLFFGSGTQLSVL.